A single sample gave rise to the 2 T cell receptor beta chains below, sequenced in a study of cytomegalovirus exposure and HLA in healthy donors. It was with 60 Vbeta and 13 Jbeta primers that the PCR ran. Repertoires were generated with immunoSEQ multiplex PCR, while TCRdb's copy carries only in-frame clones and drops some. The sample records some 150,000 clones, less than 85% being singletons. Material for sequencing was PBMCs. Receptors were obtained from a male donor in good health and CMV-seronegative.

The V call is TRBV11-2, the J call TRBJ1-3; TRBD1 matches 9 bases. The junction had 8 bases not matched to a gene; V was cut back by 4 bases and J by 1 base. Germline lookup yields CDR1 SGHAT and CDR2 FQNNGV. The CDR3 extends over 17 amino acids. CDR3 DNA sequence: TGTGCCAGCAGCTCCCGGACAGGGGTCTTGTCTGGAAACACCATATATTTT. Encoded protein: CASSSRTGVLSGNTIYF.

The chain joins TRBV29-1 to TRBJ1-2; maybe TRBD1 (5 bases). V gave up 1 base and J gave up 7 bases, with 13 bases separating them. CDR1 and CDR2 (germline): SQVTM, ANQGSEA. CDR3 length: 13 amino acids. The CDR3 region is CSVEGWQGGGYTF. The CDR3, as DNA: TGCAGCGTTGAAGGTTGGCAGGGAGGTGGCTACACCTTC.